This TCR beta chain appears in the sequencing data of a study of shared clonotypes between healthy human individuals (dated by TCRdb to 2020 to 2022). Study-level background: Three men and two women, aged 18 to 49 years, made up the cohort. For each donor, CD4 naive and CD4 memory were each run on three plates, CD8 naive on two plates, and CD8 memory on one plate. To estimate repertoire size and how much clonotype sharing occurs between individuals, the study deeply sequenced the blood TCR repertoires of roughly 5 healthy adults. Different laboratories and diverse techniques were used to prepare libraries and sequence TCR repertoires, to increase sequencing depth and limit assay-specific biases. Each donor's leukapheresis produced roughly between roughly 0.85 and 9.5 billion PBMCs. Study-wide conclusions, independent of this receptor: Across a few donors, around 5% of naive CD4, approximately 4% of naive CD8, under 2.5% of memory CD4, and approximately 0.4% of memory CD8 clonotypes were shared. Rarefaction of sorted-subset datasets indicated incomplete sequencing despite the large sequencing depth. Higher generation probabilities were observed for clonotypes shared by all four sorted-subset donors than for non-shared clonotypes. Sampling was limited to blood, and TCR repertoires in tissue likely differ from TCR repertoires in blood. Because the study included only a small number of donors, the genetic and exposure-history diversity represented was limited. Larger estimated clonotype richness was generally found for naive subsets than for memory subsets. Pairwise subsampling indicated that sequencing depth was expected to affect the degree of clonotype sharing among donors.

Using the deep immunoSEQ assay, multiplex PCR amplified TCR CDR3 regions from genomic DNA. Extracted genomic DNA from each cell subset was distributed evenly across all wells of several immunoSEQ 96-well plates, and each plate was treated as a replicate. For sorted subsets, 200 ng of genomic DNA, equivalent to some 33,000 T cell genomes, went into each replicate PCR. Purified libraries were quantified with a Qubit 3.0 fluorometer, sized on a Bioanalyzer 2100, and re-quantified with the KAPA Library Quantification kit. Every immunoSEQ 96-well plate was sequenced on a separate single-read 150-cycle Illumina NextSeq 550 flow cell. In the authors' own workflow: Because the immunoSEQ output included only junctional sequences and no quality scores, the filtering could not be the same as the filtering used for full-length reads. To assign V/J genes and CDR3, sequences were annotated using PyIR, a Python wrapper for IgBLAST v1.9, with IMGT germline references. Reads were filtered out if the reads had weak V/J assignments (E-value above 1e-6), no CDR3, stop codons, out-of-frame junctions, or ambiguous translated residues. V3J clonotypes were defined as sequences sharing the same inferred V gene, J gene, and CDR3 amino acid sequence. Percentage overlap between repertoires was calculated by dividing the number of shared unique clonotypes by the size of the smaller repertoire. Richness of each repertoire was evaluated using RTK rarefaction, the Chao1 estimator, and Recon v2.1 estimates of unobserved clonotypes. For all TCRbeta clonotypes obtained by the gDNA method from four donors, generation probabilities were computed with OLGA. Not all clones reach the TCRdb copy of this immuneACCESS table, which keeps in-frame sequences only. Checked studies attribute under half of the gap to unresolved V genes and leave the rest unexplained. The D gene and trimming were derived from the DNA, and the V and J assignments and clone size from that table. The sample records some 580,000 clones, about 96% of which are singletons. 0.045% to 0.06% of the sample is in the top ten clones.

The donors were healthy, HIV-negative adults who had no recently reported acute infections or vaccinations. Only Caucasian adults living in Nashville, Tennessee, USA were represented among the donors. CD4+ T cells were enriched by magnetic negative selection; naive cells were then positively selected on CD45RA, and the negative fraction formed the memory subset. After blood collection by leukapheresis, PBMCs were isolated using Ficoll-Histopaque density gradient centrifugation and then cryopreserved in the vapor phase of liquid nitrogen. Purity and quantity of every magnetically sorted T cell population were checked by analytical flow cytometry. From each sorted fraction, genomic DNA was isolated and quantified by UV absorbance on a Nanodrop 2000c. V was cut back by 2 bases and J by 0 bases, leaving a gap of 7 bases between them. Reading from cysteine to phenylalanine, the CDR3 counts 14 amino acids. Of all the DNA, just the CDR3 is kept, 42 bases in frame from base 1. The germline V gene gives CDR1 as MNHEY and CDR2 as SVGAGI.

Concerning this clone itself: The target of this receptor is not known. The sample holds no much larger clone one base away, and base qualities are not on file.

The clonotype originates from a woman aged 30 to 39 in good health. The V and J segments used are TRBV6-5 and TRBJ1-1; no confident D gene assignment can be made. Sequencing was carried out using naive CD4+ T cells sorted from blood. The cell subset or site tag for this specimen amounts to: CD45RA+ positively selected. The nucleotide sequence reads TGTGCCAGCAGTTACACAGAAATGAACACTGAAGCTTTCTTT. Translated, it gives CASSYTEMNTEAFF.